What follows describes a single T cell receptor (beta chain). Its cognate antigen is unknown. PCR was performed a second time for about 6 to 11 cycles using a sample-barcoded 5' primer and a J-beta primer mix. A template-switch adaptor with 12 random nucleotides tagged each cDNA molecule. TCRdb redid the calling of the 5' RACE reads with MiXCR, one entry per CDR3 protein. The sample lists 1.4 million to 1.5 million distinct CDR3 sequences, about 43% occurring once. Per germline, CDR1 GTSNPN and CDR2 SVGIG (reference sequence). This CDR3 has 16 residues. Unmatched junction bases numbered 10, after V lost 2 bases and J lost 9 bases. The sample comes from a study of blood T cells in healthy people across ages. Overall study findings and caveats: No one knew whether donors had CMV, which possibly confounded expanded clonotype changes. Per million T cells, TCR beta diversity dropped roughly linearly as age increased.

V usage is TRBV30 and J usage is TRBJ2-1; TRBD2 agrees at 13 bases. Sequenced: blood. This receptor was obtained from a woman younger than 35 in good health. CDR3 DNA: TGTGCCTGGAGTATAGGACTAGCGGGAGAAGGCGGTGAGCAGTTCTTC. Its translation is CAWSIGLAGEGGEQFF. Complete variable domain (other parts from reference TRBV30 and TRBJ2-1): SQTIHQWPATLVQPVGSPLSLECTVEGTSNPNLYWYRQAAGRGLQLLFYSVGIGQISSEVPQNLSASRPQDRQFILSSKKLLLSDSGFYLCAWSIGLAGEGGEQFFGPGTRLTVL.